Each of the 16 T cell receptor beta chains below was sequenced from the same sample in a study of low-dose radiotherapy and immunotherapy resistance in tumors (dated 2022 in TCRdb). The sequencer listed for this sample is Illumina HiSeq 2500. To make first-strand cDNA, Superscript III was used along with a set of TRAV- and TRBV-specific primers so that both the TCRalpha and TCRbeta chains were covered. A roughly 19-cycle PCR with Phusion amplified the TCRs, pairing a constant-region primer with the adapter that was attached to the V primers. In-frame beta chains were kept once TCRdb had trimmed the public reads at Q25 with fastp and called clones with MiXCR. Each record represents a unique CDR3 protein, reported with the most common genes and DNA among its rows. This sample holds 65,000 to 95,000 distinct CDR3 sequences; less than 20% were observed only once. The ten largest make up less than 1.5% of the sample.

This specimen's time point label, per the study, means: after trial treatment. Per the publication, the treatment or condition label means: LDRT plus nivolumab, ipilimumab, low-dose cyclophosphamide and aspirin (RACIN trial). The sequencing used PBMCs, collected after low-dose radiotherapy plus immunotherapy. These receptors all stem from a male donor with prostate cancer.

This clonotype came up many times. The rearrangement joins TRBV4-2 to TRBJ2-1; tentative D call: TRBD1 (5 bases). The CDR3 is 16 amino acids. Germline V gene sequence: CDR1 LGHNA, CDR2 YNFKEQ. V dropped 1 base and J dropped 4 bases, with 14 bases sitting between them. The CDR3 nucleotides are TGTGCCAGCAGCCAAGCCACGACTGACAGATACAATGAGCAGTTCTTC. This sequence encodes CASSQATTDRYNEQFF.

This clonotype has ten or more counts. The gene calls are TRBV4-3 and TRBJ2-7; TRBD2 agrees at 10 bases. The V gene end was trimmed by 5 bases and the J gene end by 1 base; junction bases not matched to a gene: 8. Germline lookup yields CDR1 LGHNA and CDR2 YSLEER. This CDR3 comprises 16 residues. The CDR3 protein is CASSVGTSGESYEQYF. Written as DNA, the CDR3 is TGCGCCAGCAGCGTCGGAACTAGCGGGGAATCCTACGAGCAGTACTTC.

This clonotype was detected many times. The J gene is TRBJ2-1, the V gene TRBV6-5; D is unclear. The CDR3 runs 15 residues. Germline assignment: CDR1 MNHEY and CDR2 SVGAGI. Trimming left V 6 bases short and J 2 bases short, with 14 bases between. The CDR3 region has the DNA TGTGCCAGCAGATCCGCCCCGCCGGCCTACAATGAGCAGTTCTTC. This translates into CASRSAPPAYNEQFF.

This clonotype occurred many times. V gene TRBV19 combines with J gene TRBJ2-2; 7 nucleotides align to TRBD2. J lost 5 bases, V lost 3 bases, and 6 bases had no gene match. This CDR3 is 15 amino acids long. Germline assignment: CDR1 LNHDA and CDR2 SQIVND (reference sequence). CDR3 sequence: CASSMSGIWTGELFF. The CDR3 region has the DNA TGTGCCAGTAGTATGAGCGGGATTTGGACCGGGGAGCTGTTTTTT.

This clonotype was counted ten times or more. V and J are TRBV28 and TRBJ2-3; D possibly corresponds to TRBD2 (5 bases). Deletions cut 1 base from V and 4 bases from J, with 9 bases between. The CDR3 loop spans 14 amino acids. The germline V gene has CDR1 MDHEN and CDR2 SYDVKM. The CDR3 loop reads CASSLSRGADTQYF. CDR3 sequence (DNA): TGTGCCAGCAGTTTATCCCGGGGTGCAGATACGCAGTATTTT.

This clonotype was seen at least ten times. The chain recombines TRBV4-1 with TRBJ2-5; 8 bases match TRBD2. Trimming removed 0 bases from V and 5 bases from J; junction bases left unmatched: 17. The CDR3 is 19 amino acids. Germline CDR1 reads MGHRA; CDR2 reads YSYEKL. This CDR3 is CASSQEYTSGDLGRETQYF. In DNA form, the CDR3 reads TGCGCCAGCAGCCAAGAGTACACTAGCGGAGACCTCGGGCGTGAGACCCAGTACTTC.

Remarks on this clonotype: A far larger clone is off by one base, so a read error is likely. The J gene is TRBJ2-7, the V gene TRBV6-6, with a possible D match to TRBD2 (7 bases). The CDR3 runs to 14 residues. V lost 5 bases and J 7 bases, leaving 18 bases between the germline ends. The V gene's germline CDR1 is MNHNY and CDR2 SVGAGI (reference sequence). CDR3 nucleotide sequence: TGTGCCAGCAGTAGACAGGTGGCGGGGGATGAGCAGTACTTC. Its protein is CASSRQVAGDEQYF.

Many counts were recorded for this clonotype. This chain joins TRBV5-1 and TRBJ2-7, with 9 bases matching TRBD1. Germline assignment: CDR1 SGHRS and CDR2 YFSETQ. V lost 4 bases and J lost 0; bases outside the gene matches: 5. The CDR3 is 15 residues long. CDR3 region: CASSLQGAGSYEQYF. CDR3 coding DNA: TGCGCCAGCAGCCTACAGGGGGCCGGCTCCTACGAGCAGTACTTC.

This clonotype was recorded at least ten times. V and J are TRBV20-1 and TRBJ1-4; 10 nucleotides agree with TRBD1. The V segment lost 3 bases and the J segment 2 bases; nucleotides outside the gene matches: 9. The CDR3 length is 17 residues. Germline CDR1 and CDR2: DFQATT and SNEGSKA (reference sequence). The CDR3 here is CSASNHLGQGTNEKLFF. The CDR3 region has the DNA TGCAGTGCTAGTAACCATCTGGGACAGGGGACTAATGAAAAACTGTTTTTT.

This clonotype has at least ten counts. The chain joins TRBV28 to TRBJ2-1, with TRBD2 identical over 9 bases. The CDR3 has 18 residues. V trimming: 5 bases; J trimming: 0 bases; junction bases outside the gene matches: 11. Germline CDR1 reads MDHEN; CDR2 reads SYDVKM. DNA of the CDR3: TGTGCCAGCAGTCTTAGGACTAGCGCCCAGAGCTCCTACAATGAGCAGTTCTTC. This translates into CASSLRTSAQSSYNEQFF.

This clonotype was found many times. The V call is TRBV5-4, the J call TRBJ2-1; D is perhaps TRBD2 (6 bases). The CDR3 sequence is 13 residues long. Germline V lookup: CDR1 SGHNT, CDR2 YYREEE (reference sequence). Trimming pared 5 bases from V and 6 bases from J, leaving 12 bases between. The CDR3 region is CASRQQEGNEQFF. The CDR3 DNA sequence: TGTGCCAGCAGACAACAGGAGGGCAATGAGCAGTTCTTC.

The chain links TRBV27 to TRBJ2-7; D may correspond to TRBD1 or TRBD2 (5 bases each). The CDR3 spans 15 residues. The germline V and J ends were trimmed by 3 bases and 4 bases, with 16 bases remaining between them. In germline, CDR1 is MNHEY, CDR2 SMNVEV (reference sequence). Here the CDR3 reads CASSLILRGWYEQYF. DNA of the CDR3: TGTGCCAGCAGTTTGATACTGAGGGGCTGGTACGAGCAGTACTTC.

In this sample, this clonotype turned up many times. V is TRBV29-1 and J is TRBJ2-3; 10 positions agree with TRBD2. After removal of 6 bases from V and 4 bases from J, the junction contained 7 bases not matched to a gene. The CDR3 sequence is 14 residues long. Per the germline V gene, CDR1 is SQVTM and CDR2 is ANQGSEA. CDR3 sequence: CSVRAGGGPDTQYF. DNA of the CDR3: TGCAGCGTGAGAGCGGGGGGGGGTCCAGATACGCAGTATTTT.

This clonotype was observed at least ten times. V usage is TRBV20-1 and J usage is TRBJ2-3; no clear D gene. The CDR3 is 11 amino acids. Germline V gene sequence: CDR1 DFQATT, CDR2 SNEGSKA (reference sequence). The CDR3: CSVTRTDTQYF. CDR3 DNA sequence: TGCAGCGTGACTCGCACAGATACGCAGTATTTT.

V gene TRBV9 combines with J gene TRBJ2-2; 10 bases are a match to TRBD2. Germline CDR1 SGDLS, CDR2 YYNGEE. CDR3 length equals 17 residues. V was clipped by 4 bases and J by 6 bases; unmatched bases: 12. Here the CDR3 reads CASSPFGASGRSGELFF. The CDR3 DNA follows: TGTGCCAGCAGCCCCTTTGGGGCTAGCGGGAGATCCGGGGAGCTGTTTTTT.

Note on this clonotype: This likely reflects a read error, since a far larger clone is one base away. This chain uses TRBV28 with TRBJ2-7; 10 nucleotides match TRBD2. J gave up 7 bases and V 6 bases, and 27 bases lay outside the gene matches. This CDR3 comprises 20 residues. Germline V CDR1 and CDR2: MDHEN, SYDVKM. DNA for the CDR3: TGTGCCAGCAGACCTGCCGCCGGGACTAGCGTCGCTAGCTCCTACAATGAGCAGTACTTC. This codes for CASRPAAGTSVASSYNEQYF.